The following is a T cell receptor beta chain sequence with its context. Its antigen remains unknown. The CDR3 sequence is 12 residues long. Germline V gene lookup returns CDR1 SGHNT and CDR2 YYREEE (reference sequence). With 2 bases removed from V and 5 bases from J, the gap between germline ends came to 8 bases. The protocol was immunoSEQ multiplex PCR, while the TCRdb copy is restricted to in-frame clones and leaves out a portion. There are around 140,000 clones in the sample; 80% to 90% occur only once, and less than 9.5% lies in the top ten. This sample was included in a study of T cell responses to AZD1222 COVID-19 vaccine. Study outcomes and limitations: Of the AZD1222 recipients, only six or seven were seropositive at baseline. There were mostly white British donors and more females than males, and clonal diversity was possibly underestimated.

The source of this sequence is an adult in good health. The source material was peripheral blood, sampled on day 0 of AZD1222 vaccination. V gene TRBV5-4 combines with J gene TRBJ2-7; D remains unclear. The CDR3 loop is CASSFYSNEQYF. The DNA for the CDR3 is TGTGCCAGCAGCTTTTATAGCAACGAGCAGTACTTC.